This T cell receptor (beta chain) was recovered during a study of siplizumab effects on memory and regulatory T cells. Kept together in coculture, the mixed lymphocyte reaction cells spent around six days at 37°C. Study-wide findings and caveats: In roughly 80-96% of proliferating CD4+ or CD8+ clones, a naive or memory phenotype could not be assigned. Mappable alloreactive CD4+ clones averaged approximately 62% Treg-derived with siplizumab versus around 27% in controls.

Profiled with immunoSEQ multiplex PCR; TCRdb holds only in-frame clones, not every one. The repertoire has under 3,500 clones, around 54% of them found once; the top ten carry 42%. With respect to this clone: Its target is unknown.

The CDR3 length is 16 residues. Germline V gene sequence: CDR1 SNHLY, CDR2 FYNNEI. V was pared by 2 bases and J by 0 bases, with 14 bases between. The sample taken for sequencing was CFSE-low (dividing) CD8+ T cells sorted from an allogeneic mixed lymphocyte reaction. This sequence was found in a human donor in good health; the cells came from an allogeneic mixed lymphocyte reaction. Some clones in this sample may be carry-over from other donors' samples. This chain connects TRBV2 to TRBJ2-7, with D perhaps matching TRBD1 or TRBD2 (5 bases each). This chain's CDR3 is CASSEPGAESSYEQYF. DNA of the CDR3: TGTGCCAGCAGTGAACCCGGGGCAGAGAGCTCCTACGAGCAGTACTTC.